This entry concerns a single T cell receptor beta chain. The record originates from a study of T cell responses to AZD1222 COVID-19 vaccine. The germline V and J ends were trimmed by 5 bases and 4 bases, with 18 bases remaining between them. The germline V gene has CDR1 GTSNPN and CDR2 SVGIG (reference sequence). This CDR3 spans 15 amino acids. Produced via immunoSEQ multiplex PCR; TCRdb's table is partial and in-frame only. This table has tens of thousands of clones, just over 90% appearing once. This receptor was taken from an adult who received the AZD1222 COVID-19 vaccine. The chain is built from TRBV30 and TRBJ2-1; D possibly uses TRBD1 or TRBD2 (5 bases each). Sequenced here: peripheral blood, sampled 28 days after the second AZD1222 dose. As DNA, the CDR3 is TGTGCCTGGCAGCGTGCCGGGACCGTTTACAATGAGCAGTTCTTC. Translated, it gives CAWQRAGTVYNEQFF. Using reference TRBV30 and TRBJ2-1 for the parts outside the CDR3, the full variable domain is SQTIHQWPATLVQPVGSPLSLECTVEGTSNPNLYWYRQAAGRGLQLLFYSVGIGQISSEVPQNLSASRPQDRQFILSSKKLLLSDSGFYLCAWQRAGTVYNEQFFGPGTRLTVL.